Described below is a single T cell receptor beta chain sequence and its context. These data are taken from a study of technical replicates of blood from a few donors. Germline values: CDR1 MRHNA, CDR2 SNTAGT. The CDR3 is made up of 13 amino acids. Deletions cut 6 bases from V and 5 bases from J, with 11 bases between. Here immunoSEQ multiplex PCR was the method, and the copy in TCRdb shows in-frame clones only, minus some. The sample lists 90,000 or so clones; roughly 94% were seen once. J is TRBJ2-1 and V is TRBV6-4; TRBD2 is a possible D gene (5 bases). The origin of this receptor is a human donor in good health. Material for sequencing was T cells isolated from PBMCs. CDR3 DNA sequence: TGTGCCAGCAGAGGAACGGGAAACAATGAGCAGTTCTTC. Translated, it gives CASRGTGNNEQFF.